The 21 T cell receptor beta chains listed next were all sequenced from one sample in a study of T cell responses to AZD1222 COVID-19 vaccine. Generated by immunoSEQ multiplex PCR, the TCRdb table keeps only in-frame clones and is missing some. Seen here are 28,000 or so clones, around 90% observed once, and the top ten hold 2.5% to 3%. The source was peripheral blood, collected 28 days after the second AZD1222 dose. The receptors come from an adult who received the AZD1222 COVID-19 vaccine.

The gene calls are TRBV5-1 and TRBJ1-1; D remains ambiguous. With 1 base removed from V and 2 bases from J, the gap between germline ends came to 9 bases. The CDR3 consists of 14 residues. Germline lookup yields CDR1 SGHRS and CDR2 YFSETQ. CDR3 region: CASSLWVTNTEAFF. CDR3 coding DNA: TGCGCCAGCAGCTTGTGGGTTACCAACACTGAAGCTTTCTTT. Full variable domain (remainder filled in from reference TRBV5-1 and TRBJ1-1): KAGVTQTPRYLIKTRGQQVTLSCSPISGHRSVSWYQQTPGQGLQFLFEYFSETQRNKGNFPGRFSGRQFSNSRSEMNVSTLELGDSALYLCASSLWVTNTEAFFGQGTRLTVV.

The V call is TRBV19, the J call TRBJ1-6, with 8 bases identical to TRBD1. CDR3 length: 15 residues. CDR1 and CDR2 from the germline V gene are LNHDA and SQIVND (reference sequence). V gave up 6 bases and J gave up 9 bases; unmatched junction bases: 10. CDR3 in DNA: TGTGCCAGTAGCCGGACAGGGACGCCTAGTTCACCCCTCCACTTT. It specifies CASSRTGTPSSPLHF.

The chain is built from TRBV7-3 and TRBJ2-1, with 8 bases identical to TRBD2. There are 14 residues in the CDR3. The junction had 5 bases not matched to a gene; V was cut back by 3 bases and J by 7 bases. CDR1 is SGHTA and CDR2 is FQGTGA in the germline V gene. The CDR3 DNA reads as TGTGCCAGCAGCTTTAGCGGGACTACGAATGAGCAGTTCTTC. Residues: CASSFSGTTNEQFF.

The chain links TRBV28 to TRBJ1-2; D remains ambiguous. The length of the CDR3 is 13 residues. Germline CDR1 reads MDHEN; CDR2 reads SYDVKM. Trimming removed 7 bases at V and 7 bases at J, with 16 bases between. The CDR3: CASTRPPRAGYTF. The CDR3 bases are TGTGCCAGCACCCGCCCCCCGCGCGCTGGCTACACCTTC.

The table lists this clone with a count of one. The genes are TRBV9 and TRBJ2-2; weak D call: TRBD1 (8 bases). The CDR3 extends over 16 amino acids. In germline, CDR1 is SGDLS, CDR2 YYNGEE. Trimming removed 0 bases from V and 4 bases from J, with 13 bases in between. In DNA, the CDR3 is TGTGCCAGCAGCGTAGGGAACAGGGGGGGCACCGGGGAGCTGTTTTTT. Protein sequence: CASSVGNRGGTGELFF.

This sequence joins TRBV19 and TRBJ1-5; D might be TRBD1 (6 bases). CDR1 and CDR2 (germline): LNHDA, SQIVND (reference sequence). V was shortened by 7 bases and J by 2 bases, with 24 bases between the two germline ends. The CDR3 has 18 residues. The CDR3 here is CASTPLRGALTGNQPQHF. The CDR3 region has the DNA TGTGCCAGTACCCCCCTGAGGGGGGCCTTGACCGGCAATCAGCCCCAGCATTTT.

The chain couples TRBV7-2 to TRBJ1-2, with D unclear. The V and J ends lost 6 bases and 7 bases respectively, with 15 bases between them. Per the germline V gene, CDR1 is SGHTA and CDR2 is FQGNSA. The CDR3 consists of 13 residues. CDR3 sequence: CASSINLLGGYTF. CDR3 in DNA: TGTGCCAGCAGTATAAATCTCCTGGGTGGCTACACCTTC.

The chain uses TRBV19 and TRBJ1-5, with D perhaps matching TRBD1 (5 bases). Between the trimmed V and J ends, which lost 1 base and 0 bases, there was a span of 10 bases. Per germline, CDR1 LNHDA and CDR2 SQIVND (reference sequence). The CDR3 is made up of 16 amino acids. CDR3 protein: CASSIAGTDSNQPQHF. In DNA, the CDR3 is TGTGCCAGTAGTATAGCCGGGACGGATAGCAATCAGCCCCAGCATTTT.

This clone came up once. This rearrangement joins TRBV9 to TRBJ2-1, with D unclear. The CDR3 runs 13 residues. CDR1 SGDLS and CDR2 YYNGEE come from the germline V gene. Trimming stripped 4 bases from V and 6 bases from J, with 11 bases between. DNA of the CDR3: TGTGCCAGCAGCCCTCCCCGGAGCAATGAGCAGTTCTTC. Protein sequence: CASSPPRSNEQFF. The full variable domain, completed using reference TRBV9 and TRBJ2-1, is DSGVTQTPKHLITATGQRVTLRCSPRSGDLSVYWYQQSLDQGLQFLIQYYNGEERAKGNILERFSAQQFPDLHSELNLSSLELGDSALYFCASSPPRSNEQFFGPGTRLTVL.

The chain carries TRBV11-2 and TRBJ1-2; D is uncertain. Germline V gene lookup returns CDR1 SGHAT and CDR2 FQNNGV. V was trimmed by 5 bases and J by 3 bases, leaving 19 bases between them. The CDR3 spans 16 residues. The CDR3 protein is CASSPSLRGRDYGYTF. The CDR3 nucleotides read TGTGCCAGCAGCCCTTCTCTACGGGGTAGGGACTATGGCTACACCTTC.

The CDR3 protein is CASSAAESSYEQYF. In DNA form, the CDR3 reads TGTGCCAGCAGTGCAGCGGAGAGCTCCTACGAGCAGTACTTC. The V call is TRBV6-1, the J call TRBJ2-7, with D possibly TRBD2 on 5 matching bases. CDR3 length equals 14 residues. From germline, CDR1 is MNHNS and CDR2 SASEGT. V was pared by 4 bases and J by 0 bases, with 10 bases between.

This chain links TRBV28 with TRBJ1-1; maybe TRBD1 (6 bases). The ends were cut back, 7 bases at V and 5 bases at J, with 17 bases in the middle. CDR1 and CDR2 from the germline V gene are MDHEN and SYDVKM. CDR3 length: 14 residues. The CDR3 loop reads CASNPRGGQTEAFF. In nucleotides, the CDR3 is TGTGCCAGCAACCCACGGGGGGGGCAGACTGAAGCTTTCTTT.

The chain couples TRBV12-3 or TRBV12-4 to TRBJ1-1, with no clear D. Trimming cost V 4 bases and J 1 base, with 7 bases left between them. This CDR3 has 13 amino acids. Here the CDR3 reads CASSSPANTEAFF. The CDR3 bases are TGTGCCAGCAGTTCCCCAGCGAACACTGAAGCTTTCTTT.

The count of this clone is one. The CDR3, as DNA: TGTGCCAGCAGCGCGACTAGCGGGGGACAAGAGACCCAGTACTTC. This translates into CASSATSGGQETQYF. V gene TRBV7-8 combines with J gene TRBJ2-5; the match to TRBD2 covers 12 bases. The CDR3 extends over 15 amino acids. J gave up 2 bases and V 5 bases, and 3 bases lay outside the gene matches. Germline lookup yields CDR1 SGHVS and CDR2 FQNEAQ.

The chain uses TRBV28 and TRBJ2-2; D gene ambiguous. The CDR3 is made up of 19 amino acids. The germline gives CDR1 MDHEN, CDR2 SYDVKM. The germline V and J ends were trimmed by 2 bases and 6 bases, with 25 bases remaining between them. Here the CDR3 DNA reads TGTGCCAGCAGTTTAAAAGTTGGCAGGCAATCCAGTTATCCCGGGGAGCTGTTTTTT. Protein product: CASSLKVGRQSSYPGELFF.

This chain uses TRBV4-2 with TRBJ1-4; D gene uncertain. CDR1 LGHNA and CDR2 YNFKEQ come from the germline V gene. Trimming removed 0 bases at V and 7 bases at J, with 12 bases between. There are 15 residues in the CDR3. DNA for the CDR3: TGTGCCAGCAGCCAAGAAGGGCAGCGGGGTGAAAAACTGTTTTTT. Protein product: CASSQEGQRGEKLFF.

This clone came up a few times. The V call is TRBV7-2, the J call TRBJ2-2, with 7 bases fitting TRBD2. The germline gives CDR1 SGHTA, CDR2 FQGNSA. Losses at the gene ends were 2 bases for V and 4 bases for J; bases not matched to a gene: 4. The CDR3 covers 15 residues. CDR3 bases: TGTGCCAGCAGCTTACTAGCGGCGTCCACCGGGGAGCTGTTTTTT. Its protein product is CASSLLAASTGELFF.

This chain links TRBV19 with TRBJ2-5; D may be TRBD1 (6 bases). V dropped 0 bases and J dropped 5 bases, with 16 bases sitting between them. In germline, CDR1 is LNHDA, CDR2 SQIVND (reference sequence). The CDR3 runs to 16 residues. CDR3 amino acids: CASSIEDRYGVETQYF. CDR3 DNA: TGTGCCAGTAGTATAGAGGACAGATACGGGGTCGAGACCCAGTACTTC.

This chain links TRBV7-9 with TRBJ1-5; D may be TRBD1 (5 bases). The CDR3 length is 12 residues. V lost 3 bases to trimming and J lost 7 bases, with 7 bases between them. Per the germline V gene, CDR1 is SEHNR and CDR2 is FQNEAQ (reference sequence). In DNA, the CDR3 is TGTGCCAGCAGCTTCGGGGACCAGCCCCAGCATTTT. Translation: CASSFGDQPQHF.

This clone was seen just once. The V and J genes are TRBV5-5 and TRBJ1-1, with a weak D call TRBD1 (5 bases). The ends were cut back, 3 bases at V and 0 bases at J, with 12 bases in the middle. Germline V gene data show CDR1 as SGHKS and CDR2 as YYEKEE (reference sequence). The CDR3 is 15 residues long. DNA for the CDR3: TGTGCCAGCAGCTCGGGGCAAAGAATGAACACTGAAGCTTTCTTT. Protein product: CASSSGQRMNTEAFF.

This clone has more than one count but fewer than ten. The rearrangement uses TRBV19 and TRBJ1-2, with TRBD1 matching over 7 bases. Germline V gene data show CDR1 as LNHDA and CDR2 as SQIVND (reference sequence). Germline trimming cut 5 bases from V and 3 bases from J; bases unmatched to any gene: 3. CDR3 length: 13 amino acids. The CDR3 is CASSSDRHYGYTF. The DNA for the CDR3 is TGTGCCAGTAGTTCGGACAGGCACTATGGCTACACCTTC.